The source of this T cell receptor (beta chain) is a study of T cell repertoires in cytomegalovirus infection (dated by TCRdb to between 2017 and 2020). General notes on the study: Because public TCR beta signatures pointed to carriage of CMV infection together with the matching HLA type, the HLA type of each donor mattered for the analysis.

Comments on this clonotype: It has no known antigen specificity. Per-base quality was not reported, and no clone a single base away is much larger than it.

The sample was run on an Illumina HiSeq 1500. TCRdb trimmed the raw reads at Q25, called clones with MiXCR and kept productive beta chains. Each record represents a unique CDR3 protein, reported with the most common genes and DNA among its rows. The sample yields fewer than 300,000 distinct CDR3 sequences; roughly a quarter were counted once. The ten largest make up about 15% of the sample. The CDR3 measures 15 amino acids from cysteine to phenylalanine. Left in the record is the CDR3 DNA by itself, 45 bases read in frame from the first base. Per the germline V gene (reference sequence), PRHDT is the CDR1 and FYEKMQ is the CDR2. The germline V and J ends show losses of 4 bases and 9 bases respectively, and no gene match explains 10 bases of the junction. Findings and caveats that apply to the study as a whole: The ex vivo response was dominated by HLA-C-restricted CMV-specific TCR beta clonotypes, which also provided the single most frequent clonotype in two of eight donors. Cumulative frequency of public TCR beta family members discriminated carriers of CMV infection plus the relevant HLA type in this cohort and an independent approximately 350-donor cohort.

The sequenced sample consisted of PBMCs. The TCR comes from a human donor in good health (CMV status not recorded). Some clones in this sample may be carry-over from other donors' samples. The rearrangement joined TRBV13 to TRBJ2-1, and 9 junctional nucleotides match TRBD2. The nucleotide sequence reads TGTGCCAGCAGCTCCCTGGGGCTAGCGGGACTTGAGCAGTTCTTC. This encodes CASSSLGLAGLEQFF.